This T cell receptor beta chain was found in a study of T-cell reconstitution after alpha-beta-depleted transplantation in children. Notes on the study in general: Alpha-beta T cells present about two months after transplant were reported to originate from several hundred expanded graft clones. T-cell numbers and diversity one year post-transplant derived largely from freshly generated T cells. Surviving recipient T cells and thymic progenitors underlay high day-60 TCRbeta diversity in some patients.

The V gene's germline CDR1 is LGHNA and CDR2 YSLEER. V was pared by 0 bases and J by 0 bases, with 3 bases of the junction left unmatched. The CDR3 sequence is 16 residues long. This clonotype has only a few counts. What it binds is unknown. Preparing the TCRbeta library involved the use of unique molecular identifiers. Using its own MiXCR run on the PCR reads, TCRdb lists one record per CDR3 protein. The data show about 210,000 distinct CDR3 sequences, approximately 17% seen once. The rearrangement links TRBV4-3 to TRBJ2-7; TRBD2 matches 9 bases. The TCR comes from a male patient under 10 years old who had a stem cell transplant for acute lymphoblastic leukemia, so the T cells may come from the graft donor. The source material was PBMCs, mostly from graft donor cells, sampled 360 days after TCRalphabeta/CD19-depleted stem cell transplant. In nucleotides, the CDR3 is TGCGCCAGCAGCCAAGATGGGCGGGAGGGCTCCTACGAGCAGTACTTC. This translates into CASSQDGREGSYEQYF.